The clone carrying this TCR beta chain was detected only a few times. Its antigen is not known. The data derive from a study of T cells in Graves' hyperthyroidism and ophthalmopathy. Study results and caveats: Separating ophthalmopathy from stable hyperthyroidism was achieved by a 13 V-J model.

The investigators amplified TCR beta CDR3 regions from RNA transcripts. An initial round of RT-PCR targeting the TCR CDR3 relied on the HTBI primer set. Each CDR3 protein gets one entry after TCRdb re-called the multiplex PCR reads with MiXCR. The sample holds some 740,000 distinct CDR3 sequences, 12% to 15% seen once. Hyperthyroidism was newly diagnosed in patients aged 18 to 65 (duration under 2 months). Diagnostic decisions used clinical symptoms, serum thyroxine and TRAb, thyroid ultrasound and orbital computed tomography. Per germline, CDR1 SGHNT and CDR2 YYREEE (reference sequence). This CDR3 region has 16 residues. With 5 bases clipped from V and 2 bases from J, the junction kept 8 bases outside the gene matches.

Sample: blood. The chain carries TRBV5-4 and TRBJ2-1; 9 nucleotides agree with TRBD2. The TCR comes from a woman under 30 with Graves' hyperthyroidism. The CDR3 DNA is TGTGCCAGCAGACCCGATTTAGCGGGAGCCTACAATGAGCAGTTCTTC. It is translated as CASRPDLAGAYNEQFF. The full variable domain, rest sourced from reference TRBV5-4 and TRBJ2-1, is ETGVTQSPTHLIKTRGQQVTLRCSSQSGHNTVSWYQQALGQGPQFIFQYYREEENGRGNFPPRFSGLQFPNYSSELNVNALELDDSALYLCASRPDLAGAYNEQFFGPGTRLTVL.